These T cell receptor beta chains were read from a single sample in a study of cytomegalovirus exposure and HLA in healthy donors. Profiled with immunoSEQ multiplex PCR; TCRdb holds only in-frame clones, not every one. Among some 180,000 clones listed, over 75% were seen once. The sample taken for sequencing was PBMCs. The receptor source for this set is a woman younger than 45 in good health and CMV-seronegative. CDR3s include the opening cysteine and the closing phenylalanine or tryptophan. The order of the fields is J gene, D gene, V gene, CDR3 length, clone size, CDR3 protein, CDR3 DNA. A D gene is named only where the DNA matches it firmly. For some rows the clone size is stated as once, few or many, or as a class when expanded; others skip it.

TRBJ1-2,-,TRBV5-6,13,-,CASRTGQGDGYTF,TGTGCCAGCAGGACAGGTCAAGGGGATGGCTACACCTTC
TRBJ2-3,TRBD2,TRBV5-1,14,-,CASSPDYLAGGQYF,TGCGCCAGCAGCCCGGATTATCTAGCGGGGGGGCAGTATTTT
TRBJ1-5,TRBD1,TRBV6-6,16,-,CASSPGQGVGNQPQHF,TGTGCCAGCAGCCCGGGACAGGGAGTCGGCAATCAGCCCCAGCATTTT
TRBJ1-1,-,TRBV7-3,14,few,CASSLVASNTEAFF,TGTGCCAGCAGCTTAGTGGCATCCAACACTGAAGCTTTCTTT
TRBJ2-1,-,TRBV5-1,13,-,CASSLLTYNEQFF,TGCGCCAGCAGCCTCCTTACCTACAATGAGCAGTTCTTC
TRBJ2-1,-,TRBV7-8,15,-,CASSLNSGWNNEQFF,TGTGCCAGCAGCTTAAATTCAGGATGGAACAATGAGCAGTTCTTC
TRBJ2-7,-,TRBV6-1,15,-,CASSPTPQGAHEQYF,TGTGCCAGCAGTCCAACACCACAGGGTGCCCACGAGCAGTACTTC
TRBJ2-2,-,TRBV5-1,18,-,CASSLGTGGGENTGELFF,TGCGCCAGCAGCTTGGGTACCGGCGGGGGCGAGAACACCGGGGAGCTGTTTTTT
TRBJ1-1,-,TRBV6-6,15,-,CASSYSTGFGTEAFF,TGTGCCAGCAGTTACTCCACAGGGTTTGGGACTGAAGCTTTCTTT
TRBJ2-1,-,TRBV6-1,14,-,CASLHGGARNEQFF,TGTGCCAGCCTCCATGGGGGGGCGCGAAATGAGCAGTTCTTC
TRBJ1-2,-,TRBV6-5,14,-,CASSSGGLPYGYTF,TGTGCCAGCAGCTCCGGGGGGCTGCCTTATGGCTACACCTTC
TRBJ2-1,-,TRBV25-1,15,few,CASSPTGSIYNEQFF,TGTGCCAGCAGCCCCACAGGGAGTATCTACAATGAGCAGTTCTTC
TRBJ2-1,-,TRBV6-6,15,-,CASSYGGARYNEQFF,TGTGCCAGCAGTTATGGGGGGGCCCGCTACAATGAGCAGTTCTTC
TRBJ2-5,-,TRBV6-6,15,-,CASSYWRGNGETQYF,TGTGCCAGCAGTTACTGGCGGGGTAATGGGGAGACCCAGTACTTC
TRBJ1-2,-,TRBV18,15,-,CASSPGQPGVYGYTF,TGTGCCAGCTCGCCCGGACAACCCGGCGTCTATGGCTACACCTTC
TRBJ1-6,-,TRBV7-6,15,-,CASSLLESYNSPLHF,TGTGCCAGCAGCTTATTAGAGTCCTATAATTCACCCCTCCACTTT
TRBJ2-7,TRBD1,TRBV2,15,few,CASSAGGQGSYEQYF,TGTGCCAGCAGTGCCGGAGGACAGGGTTCGTACGAGCAGTACTTC
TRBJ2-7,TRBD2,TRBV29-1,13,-,CSVVRDYSYEQYF,TGCAGCGTTGTTCGGGACTACTCCTACGAGCAGTACTTC
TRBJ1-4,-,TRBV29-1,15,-,CSVVWAFATNEKLFF,TGCAGCGTTGTATGGGCTTTTGCAACTAATGAAAAACTGTTTTTT
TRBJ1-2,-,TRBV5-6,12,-,CASTREVGGYTF,TGTGCCAGCACCAGGGAAGTTGGGGGCTACACCTTC
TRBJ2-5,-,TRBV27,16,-,CASSLWAIGGGETQYF,TGTGCCAGCAGTTTATGGGCCATAGGAGGAGGAGAGACCCAGTACTTC
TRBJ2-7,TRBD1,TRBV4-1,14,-,CASSQTGGAYEQYF,TGCGCCAGCAGCCAGACAGGGGGGGCCTACGAGCAGTACTTC
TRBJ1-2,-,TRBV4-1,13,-,CASSQRETYGYTF,TGCGCCAGCAGCCAGAGGGAGACCTATGGCTACACCTTC
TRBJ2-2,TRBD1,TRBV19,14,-,CASRGTARAGELFF,TGTGCCAGTAGGGGGACAGCAAGGGCCGGGGAGCTGTTTTTT
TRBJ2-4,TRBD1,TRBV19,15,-,CASRERQGPKNIQYF,TGTGCCAGTAGAGAACGACAGGGACCCAAAAACATTCAGTACTTC
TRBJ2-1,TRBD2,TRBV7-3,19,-,CASSLMASGPLSSYNEQFF,TGTGCCAGCAGCTTAATGGCTAGCGGGCCACTAAGCTCCTACAATGAGCAGTTCTTC
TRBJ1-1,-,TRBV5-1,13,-,CASSLGWLYEAFF,TGCGCCAGCAGCTTGGGTTGGCTTTATGAAGCTTTCTTT
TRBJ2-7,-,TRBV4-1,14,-,CASSQDSARVEQYF,TGCGCCAGCAGCCAAGATAGTGCCCGGGTCGAGCAGTACTTC
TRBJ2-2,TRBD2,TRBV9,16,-,CASSVVPDSGTGELFF,TGTGCCAGCAGCGTAGTCCCCGATAGCGGGACCGGGGAGCTGTTTTTT